This T cell receptor (beta chain) was identified in a study of T cells in localized non-small cell lung cancer. Study-level results: As only one tumor region underwent sequencing, heterogeneity remains possible. Uninvolved adjacent lung, not tumor, had the highest T cell clonality. The appearance of a median approximately 61 of the top 100 tumor clones was seen in adjacent lung. Longer survival (overall) was linked to higher T cell density in blood.

Concerning this clone itself: The antigen is unknown.

Some clones are missing from TCRdb's copy, which holds only in-frame ones; the method was immunoSEQ multiplex PCR. The table lists tens of thousands of clones, around four fifths of them singletons. CDR1 MNHEY and CDR2 SMNVEV come from the germline V gene (reference sequence). The CDR3 is 14 amino acids. V was shortened by 2 bases and J by 2 bases, with 10 bases between the two germline ends. Source: peripheral blood, taken before any cancer treatment. This clonotype originated in an older male donor with stage II squamous cell lung carcinoma. The V and J genes are TRBV27 and TRBJ2-7; D remains unclear. The CDR3 DNA reads TGTGCCAGCAGTTTAGAGCCAGGACCCTACGAGCAGTACTTC. The encoded protein is CASSLEPGPYEQYF.